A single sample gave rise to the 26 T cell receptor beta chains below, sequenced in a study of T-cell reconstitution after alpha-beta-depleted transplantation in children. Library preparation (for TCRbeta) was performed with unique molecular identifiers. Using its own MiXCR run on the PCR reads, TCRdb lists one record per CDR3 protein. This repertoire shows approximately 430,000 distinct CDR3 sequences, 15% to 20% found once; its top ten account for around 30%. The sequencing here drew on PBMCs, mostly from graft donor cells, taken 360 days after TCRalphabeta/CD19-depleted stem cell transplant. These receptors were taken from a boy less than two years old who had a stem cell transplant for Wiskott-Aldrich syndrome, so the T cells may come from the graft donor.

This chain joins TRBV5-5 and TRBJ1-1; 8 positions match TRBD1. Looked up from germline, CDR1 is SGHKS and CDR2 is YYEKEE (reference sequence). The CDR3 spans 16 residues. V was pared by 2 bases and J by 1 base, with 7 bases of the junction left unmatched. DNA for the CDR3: TGTGCCAGCAGCTTCCCGCAGGGGGCGGCGAACACTGAAGCTTTCTTT. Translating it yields CASSFPQGAANTEAFF.

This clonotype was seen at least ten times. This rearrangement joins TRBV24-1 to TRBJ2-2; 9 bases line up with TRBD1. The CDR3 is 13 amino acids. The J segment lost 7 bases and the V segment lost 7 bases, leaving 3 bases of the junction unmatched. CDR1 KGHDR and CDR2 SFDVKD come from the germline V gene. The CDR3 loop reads CATRDRGNGELFF. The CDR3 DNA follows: TGTGCCACCAGAGACAGGGGGAACGGGGAGCTGTTTTTT.

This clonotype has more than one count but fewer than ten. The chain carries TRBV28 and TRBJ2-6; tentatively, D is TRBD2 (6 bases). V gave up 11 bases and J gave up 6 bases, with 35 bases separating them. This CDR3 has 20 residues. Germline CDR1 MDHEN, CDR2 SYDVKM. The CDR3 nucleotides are TGTGCCGCAAAAAGAAACCCAACCGGAGGAGGGGTTGGGGTGGCCAACGTCCTGACTTTC. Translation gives CAAKRNPTGGGVGVANVLTF. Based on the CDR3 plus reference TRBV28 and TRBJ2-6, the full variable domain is DVKVTQSSRYLVKRTGEKVFLECVQDMDHENMFWYRQDPGLGLRLIYFSYDVKMKEKGDIPEGYSVSREKKERFSLILESASTNQTSMYLCAAKRNPTGGGVGVANVLTFGAGSRLTVL.

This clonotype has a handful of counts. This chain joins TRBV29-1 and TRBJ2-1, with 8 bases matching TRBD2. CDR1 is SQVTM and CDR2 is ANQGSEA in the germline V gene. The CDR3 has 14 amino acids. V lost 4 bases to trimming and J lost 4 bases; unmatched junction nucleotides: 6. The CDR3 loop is CSVVSSGRYNEQFF. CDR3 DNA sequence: TGCAGCGTTGTGTCGAGCGGGAGATACAATGAGCAGTTCTTC.

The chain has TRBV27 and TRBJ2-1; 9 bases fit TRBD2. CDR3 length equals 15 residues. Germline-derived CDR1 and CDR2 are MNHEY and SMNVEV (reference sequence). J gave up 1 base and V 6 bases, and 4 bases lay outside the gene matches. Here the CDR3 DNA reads TGTGCCAGCAGCCGTCTAGCGGGGTCCTACAATGAGCAGTTCTTC. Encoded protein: CASSRLAGSYNEQFF.

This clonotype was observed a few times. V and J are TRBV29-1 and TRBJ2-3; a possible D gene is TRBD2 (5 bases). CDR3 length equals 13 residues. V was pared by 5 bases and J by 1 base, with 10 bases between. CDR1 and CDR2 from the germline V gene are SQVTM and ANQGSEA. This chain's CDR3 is CSVLGVGTDTQYF. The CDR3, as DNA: TGCAGCGTTCTGGGAGTCGGCACAGATACGCAGTATTTT.

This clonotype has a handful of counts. The CDR3: CASSLGSGQGGNQPQHF. CDR3 DNA sequence: TGTGCCAGCAGCTTAGGATCGGGACAGGGAGGCAATCAGCCCCAGCATTTT. This rearrangement joins TRBV7-9 to TRBJ1-5; 9 positions match TRBD1. This CDR3 comprises 17 residues. V gave up 1 base and J gave up 2 bases; unmatched junction bases: 6. CDR1 is SEHNR and CDR2 is FQNEAQ in the germline V gene (reference sequence).

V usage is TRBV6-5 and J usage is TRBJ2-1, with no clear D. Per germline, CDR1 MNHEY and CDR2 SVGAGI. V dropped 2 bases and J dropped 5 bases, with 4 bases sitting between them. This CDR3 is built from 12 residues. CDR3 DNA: TGTGCCAGCAGTTACCCCAACAATGAGCAGTTCTTC. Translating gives CASSYPNNEQFF.

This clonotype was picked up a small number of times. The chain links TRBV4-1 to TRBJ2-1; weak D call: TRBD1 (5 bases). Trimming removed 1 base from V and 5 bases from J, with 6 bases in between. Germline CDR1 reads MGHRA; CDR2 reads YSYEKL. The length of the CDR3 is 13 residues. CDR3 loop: CASSQVGHNEQFF. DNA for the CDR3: TGCGCCAGCAGCCAAGTGGGGCACAATGAGCAGTTCTTC.

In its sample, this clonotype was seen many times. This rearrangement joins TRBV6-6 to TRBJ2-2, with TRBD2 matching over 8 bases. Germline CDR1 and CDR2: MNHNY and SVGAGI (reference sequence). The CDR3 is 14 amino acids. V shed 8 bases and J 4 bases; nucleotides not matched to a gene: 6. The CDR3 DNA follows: TGTGCCAGCGAGAGCGGGAGTGCCACCGGGGAGCTGTTTTTT. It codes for CASESGSATGELFF.

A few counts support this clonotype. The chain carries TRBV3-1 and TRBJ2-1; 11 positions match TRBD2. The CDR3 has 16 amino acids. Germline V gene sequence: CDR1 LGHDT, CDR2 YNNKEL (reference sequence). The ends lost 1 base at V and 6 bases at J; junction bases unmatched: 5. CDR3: CASSQVAGGPGNEQFF. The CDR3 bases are TGTGCCAGCAGCCAAGTAGCGGGGGGGCCGGGCAATGAGCAGTTCTTC.

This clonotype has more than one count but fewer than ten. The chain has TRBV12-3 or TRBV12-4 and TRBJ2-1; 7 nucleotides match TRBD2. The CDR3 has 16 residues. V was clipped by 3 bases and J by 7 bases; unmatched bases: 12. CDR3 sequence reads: CASSFLRALGGNEQFF. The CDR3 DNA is TGTGCCAGCAGTTTCCTAAGGGCCCTGGGGGGGAATGAGCAGTTCTTC.

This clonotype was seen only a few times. CDR3 loop: CSAIFWSSVRYF. CDR3 DNA sequence: TGCAGTGCTATTTTCTGGTCCTCCGTCAGATATTTT. The V and J genes are TRBV20-1 and TRBJ2-3; D gene uncertain. The germline V and J ends were trimmed by 4 bases and 15 bases, with 20 bases remaining between them. The CDR3 has 12 amino acids. Germline CDR1 and CDR2: DFQATT and SNEGSKA (reference sequence).

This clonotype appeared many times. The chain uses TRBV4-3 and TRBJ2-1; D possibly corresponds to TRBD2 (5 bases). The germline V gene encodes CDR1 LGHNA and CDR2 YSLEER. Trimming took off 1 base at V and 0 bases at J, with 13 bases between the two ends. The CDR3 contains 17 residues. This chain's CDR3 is CASSQVSDSSSYNEQFF. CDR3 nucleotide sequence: TGCGCCAGCAGCCAAGTCTCGGACTCGAGCTCCTACAATGAGCAGTTCTTC.

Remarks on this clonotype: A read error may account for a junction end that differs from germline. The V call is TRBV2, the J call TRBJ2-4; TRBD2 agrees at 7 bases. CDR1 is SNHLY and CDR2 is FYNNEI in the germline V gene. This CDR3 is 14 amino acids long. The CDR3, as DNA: TGTGTCAGCGGGACCCTACAGACCAAAAACATTCAGTACTTC. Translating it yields CVSGTLQTKNIQYF.

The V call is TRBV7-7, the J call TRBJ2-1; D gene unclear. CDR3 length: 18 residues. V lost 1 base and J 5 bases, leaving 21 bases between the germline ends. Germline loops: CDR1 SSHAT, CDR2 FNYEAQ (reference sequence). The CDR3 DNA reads TGTGCCAGCAGCTTAGGGGTTTTAGGTCCTACTTCCGACAATGAGCAGTTCTTC. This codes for CASSLGVLGPTSDNEQFF.

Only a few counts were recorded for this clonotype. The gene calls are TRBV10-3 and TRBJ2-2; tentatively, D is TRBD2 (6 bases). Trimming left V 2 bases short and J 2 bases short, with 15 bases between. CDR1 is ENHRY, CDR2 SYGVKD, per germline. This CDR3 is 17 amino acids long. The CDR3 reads CAISEIGTAINTGELFF. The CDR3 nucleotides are TGTGCCATCAGTGAGATTGGGACTGCAATCAACACCGGGGAGCTGTTTTTT.

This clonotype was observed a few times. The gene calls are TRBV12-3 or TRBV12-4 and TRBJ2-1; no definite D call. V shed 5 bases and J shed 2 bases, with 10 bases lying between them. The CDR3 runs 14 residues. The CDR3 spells CASSPGWTYNEQFF. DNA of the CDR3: TGTGCCAGCAGTCCCGGTTGGACCTACAATGAGCAGTTCTTC.

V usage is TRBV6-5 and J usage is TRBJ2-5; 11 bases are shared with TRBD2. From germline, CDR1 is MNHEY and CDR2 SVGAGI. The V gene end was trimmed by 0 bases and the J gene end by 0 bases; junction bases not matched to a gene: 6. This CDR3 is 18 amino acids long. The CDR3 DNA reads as TGTGCCAGCAGTTACTCATCTAGCGGGGGGTTGTACCAAGAGACCCAGTACTTC. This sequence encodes CASSYSSSGGLYQETQYF.

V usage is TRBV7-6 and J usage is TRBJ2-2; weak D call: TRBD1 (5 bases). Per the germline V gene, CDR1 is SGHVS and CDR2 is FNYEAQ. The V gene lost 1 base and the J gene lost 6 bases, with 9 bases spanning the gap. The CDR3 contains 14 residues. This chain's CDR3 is CASSLVSGPGELFF. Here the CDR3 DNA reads TGTGCCAGCAGCTTAGTTTCAGGGCCCGGGGAGCTGTTTTTT.

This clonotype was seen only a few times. Written as DNA, the CDR3 is TGTGCCACCGTCCGGGCAGGGGGCGGGTCAGATACGCAGTATTTT. Translating it yields CATVRAGGGSDTQYF. V and J are TRBV10-3 and TRBJ2-3; TRBD1 aligns across 8 bases. Germline loops: CDR1 ENHRY, CDR2 SYGVKD. V gave up 10 bases and J gave up 4 bases; unmatched junction bases: 13. The CDR3 runs to 15 residues.

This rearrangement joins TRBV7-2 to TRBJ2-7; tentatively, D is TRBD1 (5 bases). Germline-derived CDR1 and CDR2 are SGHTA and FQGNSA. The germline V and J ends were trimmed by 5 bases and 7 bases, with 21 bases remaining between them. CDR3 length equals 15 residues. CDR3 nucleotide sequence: TGTGCCAGCAGCGCCGACAGAGCCACCTACAATGAGCAGTACTTC. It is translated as CASSADRATYNEQYF.

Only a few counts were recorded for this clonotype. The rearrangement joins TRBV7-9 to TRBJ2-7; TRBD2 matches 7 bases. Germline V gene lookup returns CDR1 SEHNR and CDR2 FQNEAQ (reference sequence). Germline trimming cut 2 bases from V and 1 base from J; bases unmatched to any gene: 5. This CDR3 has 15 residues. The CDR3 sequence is CASSLWGGSSYEQYF. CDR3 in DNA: TGTGCCAGCAGCTTATGGGGCGGGAGTTCCTACGAGCAGTACTTC.

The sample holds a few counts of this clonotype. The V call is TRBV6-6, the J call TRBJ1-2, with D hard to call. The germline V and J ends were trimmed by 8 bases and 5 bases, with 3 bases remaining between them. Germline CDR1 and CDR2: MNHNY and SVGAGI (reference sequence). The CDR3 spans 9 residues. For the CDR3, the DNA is TGTGCCAGCGGGTATGGCTACACCTTC. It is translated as CASGYGYTF.

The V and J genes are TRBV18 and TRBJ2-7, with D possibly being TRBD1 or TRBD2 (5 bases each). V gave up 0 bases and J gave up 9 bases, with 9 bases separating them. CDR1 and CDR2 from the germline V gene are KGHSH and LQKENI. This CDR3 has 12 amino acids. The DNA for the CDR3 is TGTGCCAGCTCACCACCTTCGGGACGGCAGTACTTC. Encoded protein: CASSPPSGRQYF.

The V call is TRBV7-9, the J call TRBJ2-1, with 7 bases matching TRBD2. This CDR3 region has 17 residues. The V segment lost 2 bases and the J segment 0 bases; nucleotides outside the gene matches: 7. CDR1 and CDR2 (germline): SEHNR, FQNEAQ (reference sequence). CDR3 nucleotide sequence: TGTGCCAGCAGCTTATTAGGCGGGAGAGTCTCCTACAATGAGCAGTTCTTC. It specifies CASSLLGGRVSYNEQFF.